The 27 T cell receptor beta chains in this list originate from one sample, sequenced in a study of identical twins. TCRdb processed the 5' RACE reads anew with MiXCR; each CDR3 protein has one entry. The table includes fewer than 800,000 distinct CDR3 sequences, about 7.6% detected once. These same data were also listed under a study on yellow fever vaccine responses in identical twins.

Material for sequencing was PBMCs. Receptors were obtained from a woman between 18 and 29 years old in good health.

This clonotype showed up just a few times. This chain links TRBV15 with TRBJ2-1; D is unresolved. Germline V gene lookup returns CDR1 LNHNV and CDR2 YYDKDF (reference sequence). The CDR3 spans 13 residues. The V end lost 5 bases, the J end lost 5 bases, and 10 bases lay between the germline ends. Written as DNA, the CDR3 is TGTGCCACCAGCGTTCACCCTAACAATGAGCAGTTCTTC. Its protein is CATSVHPNNEQFF.

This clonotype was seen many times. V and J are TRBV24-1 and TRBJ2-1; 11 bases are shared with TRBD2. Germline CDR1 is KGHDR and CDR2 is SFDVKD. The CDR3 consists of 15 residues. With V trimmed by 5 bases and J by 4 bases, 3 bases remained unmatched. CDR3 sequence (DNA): TGTGCCACCAGTGGAGGACTAGCGGGTTACAATGAGCAGTTCTTC. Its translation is CATSGGLAGYNEQFF.

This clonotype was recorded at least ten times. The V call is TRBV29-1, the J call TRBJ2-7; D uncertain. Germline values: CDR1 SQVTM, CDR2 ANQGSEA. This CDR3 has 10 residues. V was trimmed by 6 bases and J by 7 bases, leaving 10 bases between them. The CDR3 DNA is TGCAGCGTCACCTTGGGGGAGCAGTACTTC. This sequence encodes CSVTLGEQYF.

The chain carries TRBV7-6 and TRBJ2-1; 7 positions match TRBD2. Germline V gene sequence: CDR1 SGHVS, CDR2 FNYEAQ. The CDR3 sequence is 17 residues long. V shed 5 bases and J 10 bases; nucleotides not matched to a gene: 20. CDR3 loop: CASSPNFQAGVSREQFF. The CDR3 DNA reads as TGTGCCAGCAGCCCGAACTTTCAGGCGGGAGTCTCTCGGGAGCAGTTCTTC. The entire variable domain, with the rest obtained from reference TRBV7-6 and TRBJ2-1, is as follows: GAGVSQSPRYKVTKRGQDVALRCDPISGHVSLYWYRQALGQGPEFLTYFNYEAQQDKSGLPNDRFSAERPEGSISTLTIQRTEQRDSAMYRCASSPNFQAGVSREQFFGPGTRLTVL.

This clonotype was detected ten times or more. Here the CDR3 DNA reads TGCAGTGCTAGAGATCGTGGCGAGGGTCAGCCCCAGCATTTT. Amino acid sequence: CSARDRGEGQPQHF. The chain has TRBV20-1 and TRBJ1-5; D is undetermined. The length of the CDR3 is 14 residues. V gave up 0 bases and J gave up 6 bases, with 12 bases separating them. CDR1 is DFQATT and CDR2 is SNEGSKA in the germline V gene (reference sequence).

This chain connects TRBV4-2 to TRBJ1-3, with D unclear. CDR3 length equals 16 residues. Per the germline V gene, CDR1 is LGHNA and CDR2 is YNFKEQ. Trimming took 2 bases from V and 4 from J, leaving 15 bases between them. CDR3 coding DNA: TGTGCCAGCAGCCAACCGGCCGGGGTCGGAGGAAACACCATATATTTT. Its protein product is CASSQPAGVGGNTIYF.

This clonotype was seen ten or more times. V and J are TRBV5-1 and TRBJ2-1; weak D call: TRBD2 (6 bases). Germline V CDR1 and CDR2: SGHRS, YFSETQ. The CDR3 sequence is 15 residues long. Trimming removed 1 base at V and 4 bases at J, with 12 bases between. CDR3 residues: CASSLRLAPYNEQFF. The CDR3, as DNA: TGCGCCAGCAGCTTGCGGCTAGCGCCATACAATGAGCAGTTCTTC. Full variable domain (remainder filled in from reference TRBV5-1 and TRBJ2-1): KAGVTQTPRYLIKTRGQQVTLSCSPISGHRSVSWYQQTPGQGLQFLFEYFSETQRNKGNFPGRFSGRQFSNSRSEMNVSTLELGDSALYLCASSLRLAPYNEQFFGPGTRLTVL.

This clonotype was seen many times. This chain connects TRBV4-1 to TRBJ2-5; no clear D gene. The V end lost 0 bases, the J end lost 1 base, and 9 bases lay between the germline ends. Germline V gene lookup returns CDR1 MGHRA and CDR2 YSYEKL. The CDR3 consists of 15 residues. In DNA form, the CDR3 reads TGCGCCAGCAGCCAAGAACGACGGACCCAAGAGACCCAGTACTTC. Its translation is CASSQERRTQETQYF.

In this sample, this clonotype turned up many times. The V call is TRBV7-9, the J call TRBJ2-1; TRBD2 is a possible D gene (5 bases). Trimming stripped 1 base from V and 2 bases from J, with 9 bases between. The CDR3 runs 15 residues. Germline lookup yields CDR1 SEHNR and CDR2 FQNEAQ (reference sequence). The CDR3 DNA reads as TGTGCCAGCAGCTTAGGGTTCGGGGCCTACAATGAGCAGTTCTTC. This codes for CASSLGFGAYNEQFF. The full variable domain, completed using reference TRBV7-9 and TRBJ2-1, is DTGVSQNPRHKITKRGQNVTFRCDPISEHNRLYWYRQTLGQGPEFLTYFQNEAQLEKSRLLSDRFSAERPKGSFSTLEIQRTEQGDSAMYLCASSLGFGAYNEQFFGPGTRLTVL.

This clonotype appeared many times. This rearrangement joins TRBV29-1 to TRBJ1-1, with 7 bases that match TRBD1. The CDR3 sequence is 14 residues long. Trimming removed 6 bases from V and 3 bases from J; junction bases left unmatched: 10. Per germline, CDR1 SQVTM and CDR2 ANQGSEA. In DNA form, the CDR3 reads TGCAGCGTCGCCCAGGACAGGCTGTACACTGAAGCTTTCTTT. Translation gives CSVAQDRLYTEAFF.

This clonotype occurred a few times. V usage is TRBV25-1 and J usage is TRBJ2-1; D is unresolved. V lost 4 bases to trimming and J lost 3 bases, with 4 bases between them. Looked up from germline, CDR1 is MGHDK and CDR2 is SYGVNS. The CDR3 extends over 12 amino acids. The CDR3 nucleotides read TGTGCCAGCAGTGGAAACTACAATGAGCAGTTCTTC. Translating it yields CASSGNYNEQFF.

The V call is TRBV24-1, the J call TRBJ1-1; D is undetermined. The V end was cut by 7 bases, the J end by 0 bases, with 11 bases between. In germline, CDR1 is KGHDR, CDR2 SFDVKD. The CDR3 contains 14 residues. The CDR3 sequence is CATSAADLNTEAFF. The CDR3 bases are TGTGCCACCAGCGCCGCGGATTTGAACACTGAAGCTTTCTTT.

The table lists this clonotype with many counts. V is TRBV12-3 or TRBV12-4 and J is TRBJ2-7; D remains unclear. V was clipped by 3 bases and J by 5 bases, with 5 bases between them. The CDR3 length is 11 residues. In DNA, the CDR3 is TGTGCCAGCAGTTTTTATAACGAGCAGTACTTC. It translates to CASSFYNEQYF.

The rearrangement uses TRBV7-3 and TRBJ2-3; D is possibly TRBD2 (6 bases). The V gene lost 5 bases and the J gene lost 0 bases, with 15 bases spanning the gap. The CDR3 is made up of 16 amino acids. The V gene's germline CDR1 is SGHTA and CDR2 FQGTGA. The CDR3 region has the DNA TGTGCCAGCAGCACCGGAGGGGACCTTAGCACAGATACGCAGTATTTT. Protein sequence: CASSTGGDLSTDTQYF.

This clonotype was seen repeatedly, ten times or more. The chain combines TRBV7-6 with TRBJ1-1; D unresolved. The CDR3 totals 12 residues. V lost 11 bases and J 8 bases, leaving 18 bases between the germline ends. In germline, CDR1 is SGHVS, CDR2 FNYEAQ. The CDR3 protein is CADPREYNEAFF. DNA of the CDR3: TGTGCCGACCCACGGGAATATAACGAAGCTTTCTTT.

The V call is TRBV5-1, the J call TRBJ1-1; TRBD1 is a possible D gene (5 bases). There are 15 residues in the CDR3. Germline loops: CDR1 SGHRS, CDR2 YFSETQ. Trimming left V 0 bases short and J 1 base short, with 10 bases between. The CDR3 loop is CASSLVTRANTEAFF. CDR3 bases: TGCGCCAGCAGCTTGGTAACCAGGGCGAACACTGAAGCTTTCTTT.

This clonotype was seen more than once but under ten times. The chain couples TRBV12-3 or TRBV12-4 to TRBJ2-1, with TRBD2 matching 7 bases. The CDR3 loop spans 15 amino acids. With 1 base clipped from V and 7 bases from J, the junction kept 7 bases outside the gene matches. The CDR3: CASSLGGGRSNEQFF. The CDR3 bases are TGTGCCAGCAGTTTAGGCGGCGGGAGATCGAATGAGCAGTTCTTC.

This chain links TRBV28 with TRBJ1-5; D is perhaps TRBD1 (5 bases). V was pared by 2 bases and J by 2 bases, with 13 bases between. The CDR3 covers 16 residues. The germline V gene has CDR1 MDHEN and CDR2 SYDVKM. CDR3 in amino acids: CASSLPTGGGNQPQHF. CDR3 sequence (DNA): TGTGCCAGCAGTTTACCCACCGGGGGGGGCAATCAGCCCCAGCATTTT.

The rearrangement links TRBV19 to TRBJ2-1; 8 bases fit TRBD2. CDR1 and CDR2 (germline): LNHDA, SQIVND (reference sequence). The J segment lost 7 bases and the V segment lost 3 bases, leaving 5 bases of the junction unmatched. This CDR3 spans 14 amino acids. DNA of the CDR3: TGTGCCAGTAGTATGACTAGCGCCTCGAATGAGCAGTTCTTC. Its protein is CASSMTSASNEQFF.

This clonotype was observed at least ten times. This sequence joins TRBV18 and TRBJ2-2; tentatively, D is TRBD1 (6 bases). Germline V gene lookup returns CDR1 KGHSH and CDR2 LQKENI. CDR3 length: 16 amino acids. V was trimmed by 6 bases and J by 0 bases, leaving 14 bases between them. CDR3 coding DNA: TGTGCCAGCTCCCATACAGGGAACGCGAACACCGGGGAGCTGTTTTTT. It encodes CASSHTGNANTGELFF. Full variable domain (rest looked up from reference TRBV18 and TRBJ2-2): NAGVMQNPRHLVRRRGQEARLRCSPMKGHSHVYWYRQLPEEGLKFMVYLQKENIIDESGMPKERFSAEFPKEGPSILRIQQVVRGDSAAYFCASSHTGNANTGELFFGEGSRLTVL.

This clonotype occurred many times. The CDR3 loop reads CASSFWGYGYTF. Written as DNA, the CDR3 is TGTGCCAGCAGTTTCTGGGGCTATGGCTACACCTTC. The V and J genes are TRBV12-3 or TRBV12-4 and TRBJ1-2; no clear D gene. Trimming removed 3 bases at V and 4 bases at J, with 6 bases between. The length of the CDR3 is 12 residues.

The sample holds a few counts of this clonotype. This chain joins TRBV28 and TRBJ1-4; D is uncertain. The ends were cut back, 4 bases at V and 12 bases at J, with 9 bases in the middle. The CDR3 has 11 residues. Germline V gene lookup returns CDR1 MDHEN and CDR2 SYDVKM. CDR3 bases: TGTGCCAGCAGTTCTTACAGTGAACTGTTTTTT. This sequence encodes CASSSYSELFF.

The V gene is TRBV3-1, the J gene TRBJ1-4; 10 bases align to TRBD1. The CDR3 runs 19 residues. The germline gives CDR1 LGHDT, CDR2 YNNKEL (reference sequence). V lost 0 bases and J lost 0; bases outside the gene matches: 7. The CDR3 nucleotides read TGTGCCAGCAGCCAAGAACGGGACAGGGGCCTCTCAACTAATGAAAAACTGTTTTTT. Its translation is CASSQERDRGLSTNEKLFF.

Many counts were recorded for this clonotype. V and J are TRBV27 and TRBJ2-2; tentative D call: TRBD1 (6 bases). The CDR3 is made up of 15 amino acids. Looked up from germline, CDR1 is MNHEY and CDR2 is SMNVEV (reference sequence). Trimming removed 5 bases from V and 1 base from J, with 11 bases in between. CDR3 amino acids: CASSPGQMNTGELFF. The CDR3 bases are TGTGCCAGCAGTCCAGGACAGATGAACACCGGGGAGCTGTTTTTT.

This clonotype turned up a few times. CDR3 sequence reads: CASSDLANEQFF. CDR3 coding DNA: TGTGCCAGCAGTGACCTGGCGAATGAGCAGTTCTTC. This chain connects TRBV2 to TRBJ2-1; D is unresolved. The CDR3 is 12 residues long. The V gene's germline CDR1 is SNHLY and CDR2 FYNNEI. V lost 3 bases and J 7 bases, leaving 7 bases between the germline ends.

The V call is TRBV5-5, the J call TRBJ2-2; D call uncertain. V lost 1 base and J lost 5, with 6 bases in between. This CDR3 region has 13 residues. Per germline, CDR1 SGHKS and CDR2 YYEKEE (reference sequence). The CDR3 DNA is TGTGCCAGCAGCTTGTTACTGACCGGGGAGCTGTTTTTT. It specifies CASSLLLTGELFF.

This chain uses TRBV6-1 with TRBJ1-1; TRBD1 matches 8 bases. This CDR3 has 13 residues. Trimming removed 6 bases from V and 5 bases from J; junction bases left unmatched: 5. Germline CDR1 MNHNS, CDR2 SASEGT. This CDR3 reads CASRMDRVTEAFF. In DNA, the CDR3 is TGTGCCAGCAGAATGGACAGGGTGACTGAAGCTTTCTTT.